The 30 T cell receptor beta chains reported below all come from one sample, sequenced in a study of OX40 agonist ivuxolimab in advanced cancers. The repertoire was sequenced with immunoSEQ multiplex PCR; TCRdb's copy has only in-frame clones and lacks some. The data show 20,000 to 25,000 clones, 76% seen once. The starting material was CD4+ or CD8+ T cells sorted from blood, obtained in a trial of the OX40 agonist ivuxolimab. The receptors stem from an adult with an advanced solid tumor such as melanoma, head and neck, liver or kidney cancer.

The CDR3 spells CASRPESPRDVGKNIQYF. The CDR3 DNA reads TGTGCAAGTCGCCCCGAATCTCCGAGGGATGTCGGCAAAAACATTCAGTACTTC. This chain joins TRBV12-2 and TRBJ2-4; the listed D gene, TRBD2, was not tested against the DNA. TRBV12-2 is designated a pseudogene. This CDR3 spans 18 amino acids.

The sample holds a few counts of this clone. The CDR3 spells CSVENRDTYNEQFF. The DNA for the CDR3 is TGCAGCGTTGAAAACAGGGATACCTACAATGAGCAGTTCTTC. The chain employs TRBV29-1 and TRBJ2-1; TRBD1 is a possible D gene (6 bases). Germline CDR1 reads SQVTM; CDR2 reads ANQGSEA. This CDR3 is 14 amino acids long. The germline V and J ends were trimmed by 2 bases and 2 bases, with 10 bases remaining between them.

The chain uses TRBV7-8 and TRBJ2-5; D call uncertain. V lost 2 bases to trimming and J lost 6 bases, with 7 bases between them. Germline V CDR1 and CDR2: SGHVS, FQNEAQ. The CDR3 loop spans 12 amino acids. The DNA for the CDR3 is TGTGCCAGCAGCTTAAACGAAAAGACCCAGTACTTC. Translation gives CASSLNEKTQYF.

This clone showed up just a few times. The chain has TRBV10-3 and TRBJ1-2; the match to TRBD1 covers 7 bases. Germline V gene sequence: CDR1 ENHRY, CDR2 SYGVKD. The trim removed 4 bases at V and 7 bases at J, leaving 12 bases unmatched. The CDR3 has 15 residues. Here the CDR3 DNA reads TGTGCCATCAGTGCAGCGTCTGAGGGGGCTGGTGGCTACACCTTC. Protein sequence: CAISAASEGAGGYTF.

The V gene is TRBV30, the J gene TRBJ1-5; D is possibly TRBD1 (5 bases). Between the trimmed V and J ends, which lost 0 bases and 0 bases, there was a span of 15 bases. Germline-derived CDR1 and CDR2 are GTSNPN and SVGIG (reference sequence). This CDR3 contains 17 residues. In DNA, the CDR3 is TGTGCCTGGAGTGTAGGTCGAGGGGATTATAGCAATCAGCCCCAGCATTTT. Residues: CAWSVGRGDYSNQPQHF.

The V and J genes are TRBV7-2 and TRBJ2-5, with a tentative D call TRBD2 (5 bases). Germline V gives CDR1 SGHTA, CDR2 FQGNSA. The CDR3 sequence is 15 residues long. Trimming left V 1 base short and J 0 bases short, with 9 bases between. The CDR3 here is CASSLGRAYQETQYF. CDR3 nucleotides: TGTGCCAGCAGCTTAGGGCGGGCGTACCAAGAGACCCAGTACTTC.

The V and J genes are TRBV7-9 and TRBJ1-2; D may be TRBD1 (5 bases). The germline V gene has CDR1 SEHNR and CDR2 FQNEAQ (reference sequence). V lost 4 bases and J 14 bases, leaving 14 bases between the germline ends. This CDR3 comprises 11 residues. The CDR3 DNA reads TGTGCCAGCAGCTGGGGACCGAGTCATACCTTC. It yields the protein CASSWGPSHTF.

The V and J genes are TRBV30 and TRBJ1-2; no firm D call. Germline CDR1 and CDR2: GTSNPN and SVGIG (reference sequence). Trimming removed 2 bases at V and 7 bases at J, with 17 bases between. The CDR3 loop spans 14 amino acids. CDR3 bases: TGTGCCTGGAGTTGGTTCTTACCGGGGTCTGGCTACACCTTC. It encodes CAWSWFLPGSGYTF.

CDR3 loop: CASKQGRGTEAFF. Here the CDR3 DNA reads TGTGCCAGTAAACAGGGAAGAGGCACTGAAGCTTTCTTT. The chain links TRBV19 to TRBJ1-1; D possibly corresponds to TRBD1 (6 bases). Trimming removed 7 bases from V and 4 bases from J, with 13 bases in between. CDR1 and CDR2 (germline): LNHDA, SQIVND (reference sequence). The CDR3 is 13 residues long.

Points on this clone: This sample includes further DNA sequences coding for the same CDR3. This sequence joins TRBV7-2 and TRBJ2-7; unclear D gene. The V gene's germline CDR1 is SGHTA and CDR2 FQGNSA. The CDR3 is 13 residues long. The V end lost 6 bases, the J end lost 4 bases, and 13 bases lay between the germline ends. The CDR3 region has the DNA TGTGCCAGCAGTGGTCTTAACGGGTACGAGCAGTACTTC. It yields the protein CASSGLNGYEQYF.

The chain carries TRBV9 and TRBJ1-2; D is uncertain. V gave up 0 bases and J gave up 7 bases, with 10 bases separating them. Germline lookup yields CDR1 SGDLS and CDR2 YYNGEE. CDR3 length: 13 amino acids. The CDR3 here is CASSVGAVGGYTF. CDR3 in DNA: TGTGCCAGCAGCGTAGGGGCGGTTGGTGGCTACACCTTC.

The chain carries TRBV12-5 and TRBJ2-7; 8 bases are a match to TRBD2. The CDR3 length is 14 residues. V trimming: 5 bases; J trimming: 6 bases; junction bases outside the gene matches: 9. CDR1 is LGHNT, CDR2 FRNRAP, per germline. The CDR3 coding sequence is TGTGCTAGTGGTCCGCCGGGGGGGGTGGTCGAGCAGTACTTC. This translates into CASGPPGGVVEQYF.

The V call is TRBV6-1, the J call TRBJ1-2; D is uncertain. Trimming took off 4 bases at V and 8 bases at J, with 8 bases between the two ends. CDR3 length equals 11 residues. Per germline, CDR1 MNHNS and CDR2 SASEGT. The CDR3 coding sequence is TGTGCCAGCAGTGTTTTGGACGGCTACACCTTC. Its translation: CASSVLDGYTF.

The chain joins TRBV6-1 to TRBJ1-2; D may be TRBD1 (5 bases). The CDR3 consists of 12 residues. Germline lookup yields CDR1 MNHNS and CDR2 SASEGT. V lost 5 bases, J lost 9 bases, and 13 bases lay in between. This CDR3 is CASSPGRFSYTF. Here the CDR3 DNA reads TGTGCCAGCAGTCCAGGGAGGTTTAGCTACACCTTC.

The CDR3 protein is CASSLGGTGGAQYF. The CDR3 DNA reads as TGTGCCAGCAGCTTAGGCGGGACAGGGGGGGCCCAGTACTTC. The chain is built from TRBV7-2 and TRBJ2-5; 11 nucleotides match TRBD1. In germline, CDR1 is SGHTA, CDR2 FQGNSA. The CDR3 consists of 14 residues. V dropped 1 base and J dropped 9; count of bases not matched to a gene: 4. The full variable domain, rest sourced from reference TRBV7-2 and TRBJ2-5, is GAGVSQSPSNKVTEKGKDVELRCDPISGHTALYWYRQSLGQGLEFLIYFQGNSAPDKSGLPSDRFSAERTGGSVSTLTIQRTQQEDSAVYLCASSLGGTGGAQYFGPGTRLLVL.

CDR3 loop: CASSYLAGGVADTQYF. The CDR3 bases are TGCGCCAGCAGCTACCTAGCGGGGGGCGTGGCAGATACGCAGTATTTT. The rearrangement joins TRBV4-1 to TRBJ2-3; the match to TRBD2 covers 11 bases. The J segment lost 4 bases and the V segment lost 5 bases, leaving 8 bases of the junction unmatched. Germline assignment: CDR1 MGHRA and CDR2 YSYEKL. This CDR3 region has 16 residues.

The V and J genes are TRBV11-1 and TRBJ2-5; perhaps TRBD2 as D (5 bases). Germline values: CDR1 SGHAT, CDR2 FQDESV (reference sequence). The CDR3 contains 14 residues. The ends were cut back, 7 bases at V and 4 bases at J, with 16 bases in the middle. This CDR3 reads CASTPRWAGETQYF. Written as DNA, the CDR3 is TGTGCCAGCACCCCCCGTTGGGCGGGAGAGACCCAGTACTTC.

DNA of the CDR3: TGTGCCAGCAGCTTAACGGGAGGGAGTAGTCCTCGCGAGGAGCAGTACTTC. Residues: CASSLTGGSSPREEQYF. The rearrangement links TRBV7-3 to TRBJ2-7; 7 bases line up with TRBD2. CDR3 size: 17 residues. V lost 0 bases, J lost 7 bases, and 15 bases stayed unmatched. CDR1 and CDR2 from the germline V gene are SGHTA and FQGTGA.

As regards this clone: At one boundary the junction diverges from the germline segment, which might be a read error. This sequence joins TRBV7-7 and TRBJ2-5; D unclear. Germline CDR1 and CDR2: SSHAT and FNYEAQ (reference sequence). The CDR3 loop spans 16 amino acids. CDR3 nucleotide sequence: TGTGCTAGCAGCTTAGGGCTGAGTAGAGTGAGCGAGACCCAGTACTTC. Amino acid sequence: CASSLGLSRVSETQYF.

The V and J genes are TRBV5-1 and TRBJ2-5; TRBD2 matches 8 bases. The germline gives CDR1 SGHRS, CDR2 YFSETQ. This CDR3 is 16 amino acids long. J was trimmed by 4 bases and V by 3 bases; bases with no gene match: 11. The DNA for the CDR3 is TGCGCCAGCAGCTCCGCGGGGGGAGGTTTCCGAGAGACCCAGTACTTC. Its protein product is CASSSAGGGFRETQYF.

This chain joins TRBV7-3 and TRBJ2-2, with D possibly being TRBD1 (6 bases). Germline assignment: CDR1 SGHTA and CDR2 FQGTGA. Trimming cost V 5 bases and J 8 bases, with 21 bases left between them. CDR3 length: 16 residues. The CDR3 DNA sequence: TGTGCCAGCAGCCCCACAGGGTACGGGCGTCTGGGGGAGCTGTTTTTT. It is translated as CASSPTGYGRLGELFF.

The chain couples TRBV5-1 to TRBJ1-1, with a possible D match to TRBD1 (5 bases). This CDR3 comprises 18 residues. Germline V CDR1 and CDR2: SGHRS, YFSETQ. The ends were cut back, 4 bases at V and 1 base at J, with 23 bases in the middle. CDR3 DNA sequence: TGCGCCAGCAGCGTTCGTAAGGGGCTCCGAAGTACGAACACTGAAGCTTTCTTT. Encoded protein: CASSVRKGLRSTNTEAFF.

The chain uses TRBV9 and TRBJ1-6, with TRBD1 as a possible D gene (5 bases). The CDR3 length is 13 residues. V lost 3 bases and J lost 7, with 8 bases in between. In germline, CDR1 is SGDLS, CDR2 YYNGEE. The CDR3 DNA is TGTGCCAGCAGCGCGGACAACAATTCACCCCTCCACTTT. Protein: CASSADNNSPLHF. Full variable domain (missing parts from reference TRBV9 and TRBJ1-6): DSGVTQTPKHLITATGQRVTLRCSPRSGDLSVYWYQQSLDQGLQFLIQYYNGEERAKGNILERFSAQQFPDLHSELNLSSLELGDSALYFCASSADNNSPLHFGNGTRLTVT.

This sequence joins TRBV6-1 and TRBJ2-2, with TRBD1 identical over 10 bases. The germline V gene encodes CDR1 MNHNS and CDR2 SASEGT. CDR3 size: 14 residues. Unmatched junction bases numbered 5, after V lost 8 bases and J lost 5 bases. Written as DNA, the CDR3 is TGTGCCAGCCGCTGGACAGGGGGAACCGGGGAGCTGTTTTTT. It specifies CASRWTGGTGELFF.

The V call is TRBV11-1, the J call TRBJ2-1; 8 bases line up with TRBD2. Germline loops: CDR1 SGHAT, CDR2 FQDESV (reference sequence). V shed 6 bases, J shed 7 bases, and the junction held 5 bases outside the gene matches. The CDR3 contains 13 residues. In DNA, the CDR3 is TGTGCCAGCAGGCGAGGACTAGCTAATGAGCAGTTCTTC. It codes for CASRRGLANEQFF.

The gene calls are TRBV10-3 and TRBJ1-2; 9 positions agree with TRBD1. Trimming at V came to 0 bases and at J to 0 bases, leaving 2 bases not matched to a gene. CDR3 length: 16 amino acids. In germline, CDR1 is ENHRY, CDR2 SYGVKD. The CDR3 sequence is CAISESGQGSNYGYTF. The CDR3 DNA follows: TGTGCCATCAGTGAGTCTGGACAGGGGTCTAACTATGGCTACACCTTC.

In its sample, this clone was seen a few times. The V gene is TRBV7-8, the J gene TRBJ1-1; 8 bases line up with TRBD1. CDR3 size: 14 residues. V shed 6 bases, J shed 8 bases, and the junction held 11 bases outside the gene matches. Germline loops: CDR1 SGHVS, CDR2 FQNEAQ. The CDR3 here is CASSRRPDRGEAFF. DNA for the CDR3: TGTGCCAGCAGTCGGCGACCAGACAGGGGAGAAGCTTTCTTT.

V usage is TRBV12-5 and J usage is TRBJ1-1, with D tentatively TRBD1 (6 bases). Trimming shortened V by 8 bases and J by 1 base, and 17 bases separated the two germline ends. The germline gives CDR1 LGHNT, CDR2 FRNRAP. The CDR3 runs 15 residues. In DNA, the CDR3 is TGTGCTAGTTCCCTAGGGGGGGCCTCGAACACTGAAGCTTTCTTT. It codes for CASSLGGASNTEAFF.

The chain has TRBV5-3 and TRBJ2-1; D gene ambiguous. TRBV5-3 carries the ORF label, with uncertain function. The CDR3 sequence is 12 residues long. Trimming pared 4 bases from V and 9 bases from J, leaving 11 bases between. The CDR3 is CARSGVWGEQFF. The DNA of the CDR3 is TGTGCCAGAAGCGGGGTTTGGGGTGAGCAGTTCTTC.

The V and J genes are TRBV5-1 and TRBJ2-5; 16 nucleotides agree with TRBD2. The CDR3 has 20 residues. V lost 4 bases, J lost 5 bases, and 17 bases stayed unmatched. Germline V gene sequence: CDR1 SGHRS, CDR2 YFSETQ. The CDR3 DNA reads as TGCGCCAGCAGCCCAGGGACTAGCGGGGGGGCCAATCCGAGCGGGGAGACCCAGTACTTC. Protein sequence: CASSPGTSGGANPSGETQYF.